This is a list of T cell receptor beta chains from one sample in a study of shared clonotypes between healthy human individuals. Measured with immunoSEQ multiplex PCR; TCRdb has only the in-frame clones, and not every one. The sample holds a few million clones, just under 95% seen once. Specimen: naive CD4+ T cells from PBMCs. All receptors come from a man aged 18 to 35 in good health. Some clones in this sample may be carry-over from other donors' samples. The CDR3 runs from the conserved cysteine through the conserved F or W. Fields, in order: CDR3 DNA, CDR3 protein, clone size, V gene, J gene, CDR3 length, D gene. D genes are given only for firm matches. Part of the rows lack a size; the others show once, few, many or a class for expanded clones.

cdr3_nt: TGTGCCAGCAGTAAATTCGGGGCTGAACGGTCCGGGGAGCTGTTTTTT; cdr3_aa: CASSKFGAERSGELFF; clone_size: once; v_call: TRBV2; j_call: TRBJ2-2; cdr3_length: 16; d_call: -
cdr3_nt: TGTGCCAGCAGCCCCCAGGGACTAGCGGGAGACAATGAGCAGTTCTTC; cdr3_aa: CASSPQGLAGDNEQFF; clone_size: -; v_call: TRBV7-9; j_call: TRBJ2-1; cdr3_length: 16; d_call: TRBD2
cdr3_nt: TGTGCCAGCAGTTTATTTGGGGCCCCCAACACAGATACGCAGTATTTT; cdr3_aa: CASSLFGAPNTDTQYF; clone_size: -; v_call: TRBV28; j_call: TRBJ2-3; cdr3_length: 16; d_call: -
cdr3_nt: TGTGCCAGCAGCTCGGACCGCAGGGAGACCCAGTACTTC; cdr3_aa: CASSSDRRETQYF; clone_size: -; v_call: TRBV5-4; j_call: TRBJ2-5; cdr3_length: 13; d_call: -
cdr3_nt: TGCGCCAGCAGTGAGGGGTTGGATGAGCAGTTCTTC; cdr3_aa: CASSEGLDEQFF; clone_size: -; v_call: TRBV5-1; j_call: TRBJ2-1; cdr3_length: 12; d_call: -
cdr3_nt: TGTGCCAGCAGTTACTCGGGGGTAAGCACTGAAGCTTTCTTT; cdr3_aa: CASSYSGVSTEAFF; clone_size: few; v_call: TRBV6-5; j_call: TRBJ1-1; cdr3_length: 14; d_call: -
cdr3_nt: TGTGCCAGCAGCTACCTAAAGATCTTATCCTACGAGCAGTACTTC; cdr3_aa: CASSYLKILSYEQYF; clone_size: -; v_call: TRBV28; j_call: TRBJ2-7; cdr3_length: 15; d_call: -
cdr3_nt: TGTGCCAGCAGTTCGACAGGGCACGAGCAGTACTTC; cdr3_aa: CASSSTGHEQYF; clone_size: -; v_call: TRBV6-6; j_call: TRBJ2-7; cdr3_length: 12; d_call: TRBD1
cdr3_nt: TGTGCCAGCAGAAGTAGCCGACAAGAGACCCAGTACTTC; cdr3_aa: CASRSSRQETQYF; clone_size: -; v_call: TRBV7-2; j_call: TRBJ2-5; cdr3_length: 13; d_call: -
cdr3_nt: TGTGCCAGCTCACCCGTGCGGACCGCTGACCGGGACACTGAAGCCTTT; cdr3_aa: CASSPVRTADRDTEAF; clone_size: -; v_call: TRBV18; j_call: TRBJ1-1; cdr3_length: 16; d_call: -
cdr3_nt: TGCGCCACCCGAGGGGACATAACTCGCGAGCAGTACTTC; cdr3_aa: CATRGDITREQYF; clone_size: once; v_call: TRBV5-1; j_call: TRBJ2-7; cdr3_length: 13; d_call: -
cdr3_nt: TGTGCCAGCAGTTATAACAGGGACCCCACAGATACGCAGTATTTT; cdr3_aa: CASSYNRDPTDTQYF; clone_size: once; v_call: TRBV6-5; j_call: TRBJ2-3; cdr3_length: 15; d_call: -
cdr3_nt: TGCGCCAGCAGCCCTGGGACTGGATGGGAAAAACTGTTTTTT; cdr3_aa: CASSPGTGWEKLFF; clone_size: -; v_call: TRBV4-3; j_call: TRBJ1-4; cdr3_length: 14; d_call: -
cdr3_nt: TGCGCCAGCAGCTCAGGGACAGGGGGAAACTATGGCTACACCTTC; cdr3_aa: CASSSGTGGNYGYTF; clone_size: -; v_call: TRBV5-1; j_call: TRBJ1-2; cdr3_length: 15; d_call: TRBD1
cdr3_nt: TGCAGCGTTGCGGCTAGTGGTCGGGAGCAGTACTTC; cdr3_aa: CSVAASGREQYF; clone_size: -; v_call: TRBV29-1; j_call: TRBJ2-7; cdr3_length: 12; d_call: -
cdr3_nt: TGTGCCAGCAGTTTTCTTGTTGAGCAGTTCTTC; cdr3_aa: CASSFLVEQFF; clone_size: -; v_call: TRBV28; j_call: TRBJ2-1; cdr3_length: 11; d_call: -
cdr3_nt: TGTGCCAGCAGTCTCGGGACCGACCTCTTT; cdr3_aa: CASSLGTDLF; clone_size: -; v_call: TRBV7-9; j_call: TRBJ2-3; cdr3_length: 10; d_call: -
cdr3_nt: TGTGCCAGCAGCGAGGCATCAATGGGGGAATGGGAGACCCAGTACTTC; cdr3_aa: CASSEASMGEWETQYF; clone_size: once; v_call: TRBV9; j_call: TRBJ2-5; cdr3_length: 16; d_call: -
cdr3_nt: TGTGCCAGCAGCTTACAGGGTGGGGAAACGGGAGGGCAGTTCTTC; cdr3_aa: CASSLQGGETGGQFF; clone_size: -; v_call: TRBV7-9; j_call: TRBJ2-1; cdr3_length: 15; d_call: TRBD2
cdr3_nt: TGCGCCAGCAGCTTGGTGTCCCCCGGGACAGGGGTCAATGAGCAGTTCTTC; cdr3_aa: CASSLVSPGTGVNEQFF; clone_size: -; v_call: TRBV5-1; j_call: TRBJ2-1; cdr3_length: 17; d_call: TRBD1
cdr3_nt: TGCGCCAGCAGCGGGGGACAGGGGAGAAATTCACCCCTCCACTTT; cdr3_aa: CASSGGQGRNSPLHF; clone_size: -; v_call: TRBV5-1; j_call: TRBJ1-6; cdr3_length: 15; d_call: TRBD1
cdr3_nt: TGTGCCAGCTCACCAGGGGCACAGGGAGTCTCTTACGGCTACACCTTC; cdr3_aa: CASSPGAQGVSYGYTF; clone_size: -; v_call: TRBV18; j_call: TRBJ1-2; cdr3_length: 16; d_call: -
cdr3_nt: TGTGCCACCGGGAGCGGAGCTAGGAATGAGCAGTTCTTC; cdr3_aa: CATGSGARNEQFF; clone_size: -; v_call: TRBV6-6; j_call: TRBJ2-1; cdr3_length: 13; d_call: -
cdr3_nt: TGTGCCAGCAGTTTATCTGCAGGGGGCCTCTATGGCTACACCTTC; cdr3_aa: CASSLSAGGLYGYTF; clone_size: few; v_call: TRBV28; j_call: TRBJ1-2; cdr3_length: 15; d_call: TRBD1
cdr3_nt: TGTGCCAGCAGTCCCGGAGCCGGCGCCATCAATGAGCAGTTCTTC; cdr3_aa: CASSPGAGAINEQFF; clone_size: -; v_call: TRBV11-3; j_call: TRBJ2-1; cdr3_length: 15; d_call: -
cdr3_nt: TGTGCCAGCAGCTTACGGAGCTCCTACAATGAGCAGTTCTTC; cdr3_aa: CASSLRSSYNEQFF; clone_size: -; v_call: TRBV7-2; j_call: TRBJ2-1; cdr3_length: 14; d_call: -
cdr3_nt: TGTGCCAGCAGCCATTCTCCGGGACAGAGCACAGATACGCAGTATTTT; cdr3_aa: CASSHSPGQSTDTQYF; clone_size: -; v_call: TRBV4-2; j_call: TRBJ2-3; cdr3_length: 16; d_call: TRBD1
cdr3_nt: TGTGCCAGCAGTGTCCAGGATGAAAAACTGTTTTTT; cdr3_aa: CASSVQDEKLFF; clone_size: few; v_call: TRBV28; j_call: TRBJ1-4; cdr3_length: 12; d_call: -
cdr3_nt: TGCGCCAGCAGCCCCAAGGTAGGGGGGATAGTCAATGAGCAGTTCTTC; cdr3_aa: CASSPKVGGIVNEQFF; clone_size: once; v_call: TRBV4-3; j_call: TRBJ2-1; cdr3_length: 16; d_call: -
cdr3_nt: TGTACCAGCAGTGAGAACACTAGACCGGCTGAAGCTTTCTTT; cdr3_aa: CTSSENTRPAEAFF; clone_size: -; v_call: TRBV6-1; j_call: TRBJ1-1; cdr3_length: 14; d_call: -
cdr3_nt: TGTGCCAGCAGCGTAGGACAGAGCGGTCAGCCCCAGCATTTT; cdr3_aa: CASSVGQSGQPQHF; clone_size: -; v_call: TRBV9; j_call: TRBJ1-5; cdr3_length: 14; d_call: -